This T cell receptor beta chain comes out of a study of memory CD4+ T cells and cytomegalovirus serostatus. Trimming stripped 4 bases from V and 4 bases from J, with 14 bases between. Germline V gene sequence: CDR1 MGHDK, CDR2 SYGVNS. CDR3 length: 15 residues. Single viable CD3+CD4+CD8-CD45RO+ cells were sorted as the memory CD4+ T cells. Donors' CMV status reflects serum IgG against pp150, pp28, p38, p52. Regarding the study as a whole: About two fifths of the roughly 150 known CMV-associated TCRbeta sequences appeared in CD4+ memory.

As regards this clone: Its antigen is currently unknown.

The data were produced by immunoSEQ multiplex PCR, yet TCRdb's version contains in-frame clones alone and is incomplete. The sample contains over 65,000 clones, less than 90% of which appear only once. The sequencing sample was made of memory CD4+ T cells from blood. V and J are TRBV25-1 and TRBJ1-3; a possible D gene is TRBD1 (6 bases). This sequence was found in an adult in good health and CMV-seronegative. The CDR3: CASSAQGLGGNTIYF. In DNA form, the CDR3 reads TGTGCCAGCAGTGCTCAGGGGCTAGGAGGAAACACCATATATTTT. The full variable domain, with the rest looked up from reference TRBV25-1 and TRBJ1-3, is EADIYQTPRYLVIGTGKKITLECSQTMGHDKMYWYQQDPGMELHLIHYSYGVNSTEKGDLSSESTVSRIRTEHFPLTLESARPSHTSQYLCASSAQGLGGNTIYFGEGSWLTVV.